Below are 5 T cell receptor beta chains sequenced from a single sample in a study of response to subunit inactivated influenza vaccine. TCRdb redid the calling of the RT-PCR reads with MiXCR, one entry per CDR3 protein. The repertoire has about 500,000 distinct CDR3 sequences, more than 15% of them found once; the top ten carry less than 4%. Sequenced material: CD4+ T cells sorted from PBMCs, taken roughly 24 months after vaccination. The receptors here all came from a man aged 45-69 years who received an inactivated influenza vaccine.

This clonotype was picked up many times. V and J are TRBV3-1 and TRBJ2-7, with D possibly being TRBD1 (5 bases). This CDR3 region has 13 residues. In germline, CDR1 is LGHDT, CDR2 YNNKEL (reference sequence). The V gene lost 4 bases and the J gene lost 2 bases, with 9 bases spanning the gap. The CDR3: CASSRQGAYEQYF. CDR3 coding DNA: TGTGCCAGCAGCCGTCAGGGTGCCTACGAGCAGTACTTC.

This chain's CDR3 is CASSYGLSADTQYF. In nucleotides, the CDR3 is TGTGCCAGCAGTTACGGACTCAGTGCAGATACGCAGTATTTT. The chain joins TRBV6-2 or TRBV6-3 to TRBJ2-3; D is perhaps TRBD2 (5 bases). This CDR3 is 14 amino acids long. The germline V and J ends were trimmed by 2 bases and 4 bases, with 10 bases remaining between them. Germline CDR1 and CDR2: MNHEY and SVGEGT.

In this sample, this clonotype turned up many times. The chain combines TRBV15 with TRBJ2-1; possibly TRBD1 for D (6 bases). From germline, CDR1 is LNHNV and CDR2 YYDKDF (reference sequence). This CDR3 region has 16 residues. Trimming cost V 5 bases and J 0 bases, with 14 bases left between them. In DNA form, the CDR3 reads TGTGCCACCAGCCCCCGCTCAGGGGTCTCCTACAATGAGCAGTTCTTC. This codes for CATSPRSGVSYNEQFF.

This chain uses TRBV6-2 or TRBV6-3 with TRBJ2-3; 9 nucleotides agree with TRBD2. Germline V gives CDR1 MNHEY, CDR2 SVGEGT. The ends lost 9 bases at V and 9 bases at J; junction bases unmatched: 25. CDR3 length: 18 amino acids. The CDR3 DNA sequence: TGTGCCAGTTCCCCATCTAGCGGGACAGCGTACCAGAAGCGAACGCAGTATTTT. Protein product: CASSPSSGTAYQKRTQYF.

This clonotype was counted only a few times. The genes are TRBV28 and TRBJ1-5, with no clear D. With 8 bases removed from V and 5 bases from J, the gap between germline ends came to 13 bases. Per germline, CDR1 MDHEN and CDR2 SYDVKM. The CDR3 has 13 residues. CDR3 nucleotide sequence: TGTGCCAGCGGCTTAAGCCTACATCAGCCCCAGCATTTT. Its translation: CASGLSLHQPQHF.